This TCR beta chain was sequenced in a study of CD8+ T cells in alopecia areata. The overall study: Tofacitinib exposure lasted 6 to 18 months, followed by 6 months off drug.

Trimming cost V 0 bases and J 12 bases, with 13 bases left between them. Germline V CDR1 and CDR2: SGHDT, YYEEEE. CDR3 length: 13 amino acids. Extraction and reverse transcription of RNA yielded cDNA as the sequencing template. Clones were read by immunoSEQ multiplex PCR, and TCRdb kept only the in-frame ones, dropping some. The data show 150,000 to 200,000 clones, less than 75% seen once. This material consisted of CD8+ T cells sorted from blood, taken at week 0. This TCR was recovered from a human donor with alopecia areata. The J gene is TRBJ2-1, the V gene TRBV5-6; D uncertain. The CDR3 DNA is TGTGCCAGCAGCTTGGCCCTCGAAGTGGGGCAGTTCTTC. Amino acids: CASSLALEVGQFF.